These 28 T cell receptor beta chains came from one sample sequenced in a study of chemoradiotherapy in HPV16-positive cancers. Here immunoSEQ multiplex PCR was the method, and the copy in TCRdb shows in-frame clones only, minus some. The data show some 5,000 clones, about 73% seen once. This material was collected from a patient who underwent chemoradiotherapy. The receptors were gathered from a human donor with HPV-associated anogenital cancer.

The J gene is TRBJ2-1, the V gene TRBV11-2; the D gene is possibly TRBD2 (6 bases). CDR3 size: 13 residues. Trimming stripped 10 bases from V and 7 bases from J, with 17 bases between. Germline loops: CDR1 SGHAT, CDR2 FQNNGV. DNA for the CDR3: TGTGCCACCCGTTGGATAGCGGAGAATGAGCAGTTCTTC. Its protein is CATRWIAENEQFF.

The chain links TRBV25-1 to TRBJ2-5; D is undetermined. Per germline, CDR1 MGHDK and CDR2 SYGVNS. The germline V and J ends were trimmed by 0 bases and 1 base, with 12 bases remaining between them. The CDR3 is made up of 16 amino acids. Here the CDR3 reads CASSEYSPRVQETQYF. Written as DNA, the CDR3 is TGTGCCAGCAGTGAATATAGCCCACGGGTCCAAGAGACCCAGTACTTC.

The chain links TRBV19 to TRBJ1-1, with 10 bases fitting TRBD1. With 7 bases clipped from V and 4 bases from J, the junction kept 12 bases outside the gene matches. CDR3 length: 16 amino acids. The V gene's germline CDR1 is LNHDA and CDR2 SQIVND (reference sequence). CDR3 in DNA: TGTGCCAGTACCCCAATTGACAGGGGGCAGAGCACTGAAGCTTTCTTT. This encodes CASTPIDRGQSTEAFF.

This chain uses TRBV19 with TRBJ1-1; 12 positions match TRBD1. The germline gives CDR1 LNHDA, CDR2 SQIVND (reference sequence). The CDR3 runs 15 residues. Unmatched junction bases numbered 2, after V lost 5 bases and J lost 1 base. The CDR3 sequence: CASSPGQGANTEAFF. CDR3 sequence (DNA): TGTGCCAGTAGTCCGGGACAGGGGGCGAACACTGAAGCTTTCTTT.

V is TRBV11-2 and J is TRBJ2-2; a possible D gene is TRBD2 (7 bases). The germline V and J ends were trimmed by 5 bases and 0 bases, with 13 bases remaining between them. The germline gives CDR1 SGHAT, CDR2 FQNNGV. The CDR3 loop spans 16 amino acids. CDR3 protein: CASSPGGGPNTGELFF. The DNA of the CDR3 is TGTGCCAGCAGCCCTGGGGGGGGGCCGAACACCGGGGAGCTGTTTTTT.

The sample holds a few counts of this clone. Written as DNA, the CDR3 is TGTGCCATCAGTAGACAGGGAGACTATGGCTACACCTTC. Protein product: CAISRQGDYGYTF. The chain joins TRBV10-3 to TRBJ1-2; 7 positions agree with TRBD1. This CDR3 is 13 amino acids long. Trimming removed 5 bases from V and 3 bases from J; junction bases left unmatched: 3. CDR1 is ENHRY, CDR2 SYGVKD, per germline.

V is TRBV4-2 and J is TRBJ1-6; 7 bases are shared with TRBD1. CDR1 is LGHNA, CDR2 YNFKEQ, per germline. The J segment lost 5 bases and the V segment lost 3 bases, leaving 7 bases of the junction unmatched. The CDR3 is 16 amino acids. CDR3 sequence (DNA): TGTGCCAGCAGCCAGAGGGGAGGGACAGATAATTCACCCCTCCACTTT. Its protein product is CASSQRGGTDNSPLHF.

The V gene is TRBV6-4, the J gene TRBJ1-4, with D uncertain. The CDR3 runs to 15 residues. The germline V gene encodes CDR1 MRHNA and CDR2 SNTAGT. V was cut by 3 bases and J by 5 bases, with 13 bases left in between. CDR3 in DNA: TGTGCCAGCAGTGAGGGCGGAGGAGTCAATGAAAAACTGTTTTTT. Translation: CASSEGGGVNEKLFF.

The chain couples TRBV30 to TRBJ1-1; D might be TRBD1 (6 bases). The CDR3 length is 14 residues. The V gene's germline CDR1 is GTSNPN and CDR2 SVGIG (reference sequence). Trimming removed 2 bases at V and 1 base at J, with 11 bases between. DNA for the CDR3: TGTGCCTGGAGTCCGGGACACTCGAACACTGAAGCTTTCTTT. Translating gives CAWSPGHSNTEAFF.

The rearrangement links TRBV4-1 to TRBJ2-5; 12 nucleotides line up with TRBD2. The CDR3 runs to 16 residues. Germline V gene data show CDR1 as MGHRA and CDR2 as YSYEKL. The trim removed 1 base at V and 5 bases at J, leaving 5 bases unmatched. The DNA for the CDR3 is TGCGCCAGCAGCCAAGTCCTAGCGGGGGGGCCGGAGACCCAGTACTTC. This encodes CASSQVLAGGPETQYF.

In its sample, this clone was seen a few times. This chain connects TRBV6-4 to TRBJ2-2; no clear D gene. CDR1 is MRHNA, CDR2 SNTAGT, per germline. Trimming shortened V by 2 bases and J by 7 bases, and 11 bases separated the two germline ends. This CDR3 region has 14 residues. The CDR3 bases are TGTGCCAGCAGTGACAGGGTGGAAAGCGGGGAGCTGTTTTTT. It is translated as CASSDRVESGELFF.

This chain uses TRBV27 with TRBJ2-2, with unresolved D. Germline assignment: CDR1 MNHEY and CDR2 SMNVEV (reference sequence). V was pared by 8 bases and J by 2 bases, with 6 bases between. The length of the CDR3 is 12 residues. CDR3 in DNA: TGTGCCAGCGGATATAACACCGGGGAGCTGTTTTTT. Amino acids: CASGYNTGELFF.

The J gene is TRBJ2-5, the V gene TRBV27; maybe TRBD2 (5 bases). Deletions cut 5 bases from V and 2 bases from J, with 9 bases between. CDR3 length equals 13 residues. Germline loops: CDR1 MNHEY, CDR2 SMNVEV (reference sequence). CDR3 sequence: CASSPLDQETQYF. The CDR3, as DNA: TGTGCCAGCAGTCCACTAGATCAAGAGACCCAGTACTTC.

The gene calls are TRBV12-5 and TRBJ2-1, with 8 bases matching TRBD2. V dropped 0 bases and J dropped 5; count of bases not matched to a gene: 6. The CDR3 has 16 residues. The germline V gene encodes CDR1 LGHNT and CDR2 FRNRAP. For the CDR3, the DNA is TGTGCTAGTGGTTTGGTGCCGGGGGGGGATAACAATGAGCAGTTCTTC. Its protein is CASGLVPGGDNNEQFF.

V and J are TRBV10-2 and TRBJ2-2; 11 nucleotides agree with TRBD2. J gave up 7 bases and V 1 base, and 8 bases lay outside the gene matches. Germline V gene lookup returns CDR1 WSHSY and CDR2 SAAADI. The CDR3 runs to 17 residues. The CDR3 sequence is CASSEWGGTSGVGELFF. Written as DNA, the CDR3 is TGCGCCAGCAGTGAGTGGGGTGGGACTAGCGGTGTCGGGGAGCTGTTTTTT.

This chain links TRBV4-2 with TRBJ1-1, with 7 bases lining up with TRBD1. The CDR3 loop spans 18 amino acids. Losses at the gene ends were 4 bases for V and 1 base for J; bases not matched to a gene: 15. CDR1 is LGHNA, CDR2 YNFKEQ, per germline. The CDR3 here is CASSPLGTSGGWNTEAFF. In nucleotides, the CDR3 is TGTGCCAGCAGCCCCCTAGGTACCTCAGGGGGATGGAACACTGAAGCTTTCTTT.

The chain is built from TRBV9 and TRBJ1-5, with TRBD1 matching over 7 bases. J lost 0 bases, V lost 0 bases, and 0 bases had no gene match. Germline V gene data show CDR1 as SGDLS and CDR2 as YYNGEE. This CDR3 comprises 15 residues. As DNA, the CDR3 is TGTGCCAGCAGCGTAGCAGGGGGTAGCAATCAGCCCCAGCATTTT. Its protein is CASSVAGGSNQPQHF.

This clone was seen more than once but under ten times. The gene calls are TRBV11-2 and TRBJ2-7, with a possible D match to TRBD2 (5 bases). This CDR3 has 14 amino acids. The germline CDR1 and CDR2 sequences are SGHAT and FQNNGV. V was cut by 0 bases and J by 3 bases, with 9 bases left in between. CDR3 nucleotide sequence: TGTGCCAGCAGCTTAGATCTCGCGGGCTACGAGCAGTACTTC. Translation gives CASSLDLAGYEQYF.

This sequence joins TRBV19 and TRBJ1-1; D is uncertain. Germline V gives CDR1 LNHDA, CDR2 SQIVND (reference sequence). The CDR3 is made up of 13 amino acids. V gave up 5 bases and J gave up 2 bases, with 9 bases separating them. The CDR3 loop is CASSENTNTEAFF. CDR3 coding DNA: TGTGCCAGTAGTGAAAACACAAACACTGAAGCTTTCTTT. Filled out from reference TRBV19 and TRBJ1-1, the complete variable domain reads DGGITQSPKYLFRKEGQNVTLSCEQNLNHDAMYWYRQDPGQGLRLIYYSQIVNDFQKGDIAEGYSVSREKKESFPLTVTSAQKNPTAFYLCASSENTNTEAFFGQGTRLTVV.

This clone was found a few times. The chain's CDR3 is CASSFKGYGYTF. The CDR3 DNA sequence: TGTGCCAGCAGTTTCAAGGGCTATGGCTACACCTTC. This chain uses TRBV28 with TRBJ1-2, with D uncertain. Per germline, CDR1 MDHEN and CDR2 SYDVKM. The length of the CDR3 is 12 residues. Trimming cost V 3 bases and J 4 bases, with 6 bases left between them.

The rearrangement links TRBV11-1 to TRBJ2-3, with D unresolved. Germline-derived CDR1 and CDR2 are SGHAT and FQDESV (reference sequence). The germline V and J ends were trimmed by 4 bases and 2 bases, with 13 bases remaining between them. The CDR3 spans 15 residues. CDR3 in amino acids: CASSSNSQPTDTQYF. CDR3 nucleotide sequence: TGTGCCAGCAGCTCGAACAGTCAACCCACAGATACGCAGTATTTT.

This rearrangement joins TRBV7-3 to TRBJ2-3, with TRBD1 matching over 8 bases. Germline V gene data show CDR1 as SGHTA and CDR2 as FQGTGA. V lost 0 bases, J lost 1 base, and 3 bases stayed unmatched. The CDR3 covers 16 residues. DNA for the CDR3: TGTGCCAGCAGCTTAACTCGGGGACAGGGCACAGATACGCAGTATTTT. Translation: CASSLTRGQGTDTQYF.

This clone was observed a handful of times. The V gene is TRBV7-3, the J gene TRBJ2-1; D unclear. Looked up from germline, CDR1 is SGHTA and CDR2 is FQGTGA. V dropped 2 bases and J dropped 5 bases, with 13 bases sitting between them. This CDR3 contains 15 residues. The CDR3 DNA reads as TGTGCCAGCAGCTTAGCGCCGAGAGGCGACAATGAGCAGTTCTTC. Amino acids: CASSLAPRGDNEQFF. Filled out from reference TRBV7-3 and TRBJ2-1, the complete variable domain reads GAGVSQTPSNKVTEKGKYVELRCDPISGHTALYWYRQSLGQGPEFLIYFQGTGAADDSGLPNDRFFAVRPEGSVSTLKIQRTERGDSAVYLCASSLAPRGDNEQFFGPGTRLTVL.

This chain uses TRBV7-2 with TRBJ2-2, with 8 bases aligning to TRBD1. With V trimmed by 5 bases and J by 5 bases, 4 bases remained unmatched. Germline V lookup: CDR1 SGHTA, CDR2 FQGNSA. This CDR3 is built from 14 residues. The CDR3 here is CASSPRQGTGELFF. CDR3 DNA: TGTGCCAGCAGCCCGAGACAGGGGACCGGGGAGCTGTTTTTT.

The rearrangement links TRBV5-1 to TRBJ2-4; 8 bases agree with TRBD2. The CDR3 runs 20 residues. Losses at the gene ends were 0 bases for V and 0 bases for J; bases not matched to a gene: 14. The germline V gene encodes CDR1 SGHRS and CDR2 YFSETQ. This chain's CDR3 is CASSLVVSSGRTLAKNIQYF. The CDR3 DNA reads as TGCGCCAGCAGCTTGGTAGTGTCTAGCGGGCGAACCTTAGCCAAAAACATTCAGTACTTC.

The chain uses TRBV7-9 and TRBJ1-1; no firm D call. The V end was cut by 2 bases, the J end by 4 bases, with 8 bases between. There are 13 residues in the CDR3. Germline V gene lookup returns CDR1 SEHNR and CDR2 FQNEAQ (reference sequence). CDR3 coding DNA: TGTGCCAGCAGCTTACCGGGGAGCACTGAAGCTTTCTTT. Amino acid sequence: CASSLPGSTEAFF.

The chain couples TRBV19 to TRBJ2-7; TRBD1 matches 11 bases. Germline V gives CDR1 LNHDA, CDR2 SQIVND (reference sequence). V gave up 10 bases and J gave up 3 bases; unmatched junction bases: 11. The CDR3 has 15 amino acids. The DNA for the CDR3 is TGTGCCACCATGGTGAGGACAGGGGGCTTCTACGAGCAGTACTTC. Translation: CATMVRTGGFYEQYF.

V usage is TRBV6-1 and J usage is TRBJ1-4; 11 nucleotides line up with TRBD1. The CDR3 spans 18 residues. Germline-derived CDR1 and CDR2 are MNHNS and SASEGT. The trim removed 4 bases at V and 0 bases at J, leaving 7 bases unmatched. CDR3 in amino acids: CASSAYPGQGATNEKLFF. CDR3 nucleotides: TGTGCCAGCAGTGCATACCCGGGACAGGGGGCAACTAATGAAAAACTGTTTTTT.